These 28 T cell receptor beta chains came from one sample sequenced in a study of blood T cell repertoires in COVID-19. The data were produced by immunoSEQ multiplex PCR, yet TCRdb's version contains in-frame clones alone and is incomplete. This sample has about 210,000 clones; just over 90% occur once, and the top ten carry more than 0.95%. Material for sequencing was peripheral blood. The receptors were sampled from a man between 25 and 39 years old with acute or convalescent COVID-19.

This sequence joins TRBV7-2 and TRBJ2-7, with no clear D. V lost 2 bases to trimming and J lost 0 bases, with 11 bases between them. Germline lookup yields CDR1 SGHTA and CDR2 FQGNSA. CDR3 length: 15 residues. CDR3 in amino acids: CASSLFAKSSYEQYF. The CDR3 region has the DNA TGTGCCAGCAGCTTATTTGCGAAGAGCTCCTACGAGCAGTACTTC.

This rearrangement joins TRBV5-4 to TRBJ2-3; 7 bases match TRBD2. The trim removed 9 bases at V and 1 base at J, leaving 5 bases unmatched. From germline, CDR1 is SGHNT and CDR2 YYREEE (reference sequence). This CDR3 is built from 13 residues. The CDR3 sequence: CATHAGGTDTQYF. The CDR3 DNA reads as TGTGCCACCCATGCGGGGGGCACAGATACGCAGTATTTT.

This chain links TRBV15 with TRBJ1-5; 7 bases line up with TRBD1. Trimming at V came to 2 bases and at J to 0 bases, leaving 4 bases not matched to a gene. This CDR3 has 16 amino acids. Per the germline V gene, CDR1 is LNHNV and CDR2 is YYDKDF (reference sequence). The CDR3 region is CATSRSTGSSNQPQHF. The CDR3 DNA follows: TGTGCCACCAGCAGATCGACAGGGAGTAGCAATCAGCCCCAGCATTTT.

In DNA form, the CDR3 reads TGCGCCAGCAGCTCCGCAACAGGGGGCGCCTATGGCTACACCTTC. This sequence encodes CASSSATGGAYGYTF. The chain carries TRBV5-1 and TRBJ1-2; the match to TRBD1 covers 9 bases. The germline V gene encodes CDR1 SGHRS and CDR2 YFSETQ. J lost 4 bases, V lost 3 bases, and 7 bases had no gene match. The CDR3 has 15 amino acids.

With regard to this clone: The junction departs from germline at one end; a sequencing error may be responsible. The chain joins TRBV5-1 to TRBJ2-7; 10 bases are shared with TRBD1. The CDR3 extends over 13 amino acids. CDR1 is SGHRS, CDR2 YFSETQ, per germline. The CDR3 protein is CASSLGPGQGFHF. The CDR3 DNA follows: TGCGCCAGCAGCCTAGGACCGGGACAGGGGTTTCACTTC.

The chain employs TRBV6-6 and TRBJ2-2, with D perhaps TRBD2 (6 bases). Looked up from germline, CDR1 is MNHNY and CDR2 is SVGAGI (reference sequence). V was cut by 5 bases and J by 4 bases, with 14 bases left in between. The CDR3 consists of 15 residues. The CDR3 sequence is CASSMGRTTTGELFF. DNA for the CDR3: TGTGCCAGCAGTATGGGTCGGACTACCACCGGGGAGCTGTTTTTT.

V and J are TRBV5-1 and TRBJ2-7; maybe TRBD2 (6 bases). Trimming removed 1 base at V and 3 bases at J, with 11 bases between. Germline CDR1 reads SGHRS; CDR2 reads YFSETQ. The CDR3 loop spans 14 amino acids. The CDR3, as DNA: TGCGCCAGCAGCTTGTTCGGGGGTCGCTACGAGCAGTACTTC. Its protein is CASSLFGGRYEQYF.

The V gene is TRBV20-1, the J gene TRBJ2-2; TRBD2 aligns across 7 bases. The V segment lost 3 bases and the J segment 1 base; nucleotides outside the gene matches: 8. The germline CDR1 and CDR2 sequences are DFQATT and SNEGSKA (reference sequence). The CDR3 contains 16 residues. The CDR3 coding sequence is TGCAGTGCTAGTACGCTTCTAGCGGAGAACACCGGGGAGCTGTTTTTT. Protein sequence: CSASTLLAENTGELFF.

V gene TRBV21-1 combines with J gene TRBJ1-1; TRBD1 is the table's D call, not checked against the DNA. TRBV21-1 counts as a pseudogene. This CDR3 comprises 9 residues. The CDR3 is CASSTDSCF. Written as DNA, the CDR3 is TGTGCCAGCAGCACGGACAGCTGCTTT.

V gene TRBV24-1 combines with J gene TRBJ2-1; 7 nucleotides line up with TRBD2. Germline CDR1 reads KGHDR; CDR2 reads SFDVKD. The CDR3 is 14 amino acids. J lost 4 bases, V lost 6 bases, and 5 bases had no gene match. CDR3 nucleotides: TGTGCCACCAGTCTAGCGGAGAGTTACAATGAGCAGTTCTTC. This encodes CATSLAESYNEQFF.

The CDR3 DNA follows: TGTGCCAGTAGGATCCCGGGACAGGGGATTGGCTACACCTTC. It yields the protein CASRIPGQGIGYTF. The V gene is TRBV19, the J gene TRBJ1-2; TRBD1 aligns across 10 bases. Germline V gives CDR1 LNHDA, CDR2 SQIVND (reference sequence). The CDR3 is made up of 14 amino acids. V dropped 6 bases and J dropped 7; count of bases not matched to a gene: 8.

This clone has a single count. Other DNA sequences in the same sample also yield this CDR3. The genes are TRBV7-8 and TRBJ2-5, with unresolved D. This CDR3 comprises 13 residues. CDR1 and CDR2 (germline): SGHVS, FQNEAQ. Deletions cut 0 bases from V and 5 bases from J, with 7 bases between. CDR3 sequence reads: CASSLARQETQYF. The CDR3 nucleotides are TGTGCCAGCAGCTTAGCGAGGCAGGAGACCCAGTACTTC.

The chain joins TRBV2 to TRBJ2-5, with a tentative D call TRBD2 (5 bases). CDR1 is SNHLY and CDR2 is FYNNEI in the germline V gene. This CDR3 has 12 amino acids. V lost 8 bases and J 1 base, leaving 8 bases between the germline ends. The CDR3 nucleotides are TGTGCCAGCGGCCGGGGCCAAGAGACCCAGTACTTC. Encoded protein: CASGRGQETQYF.

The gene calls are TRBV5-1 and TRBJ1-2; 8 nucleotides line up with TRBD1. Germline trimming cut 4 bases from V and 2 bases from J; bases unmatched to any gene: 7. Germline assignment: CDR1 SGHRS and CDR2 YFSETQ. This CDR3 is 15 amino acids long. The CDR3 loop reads CASSPRTGINYGYTF. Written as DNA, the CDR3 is TGCGCCAGCAGCCCACGGACAGGGATCAACTATGGCTACACCTTC.

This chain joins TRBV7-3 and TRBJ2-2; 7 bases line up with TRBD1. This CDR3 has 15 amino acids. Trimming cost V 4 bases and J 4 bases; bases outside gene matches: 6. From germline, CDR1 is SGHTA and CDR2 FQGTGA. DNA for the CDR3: TGTGCCAGCAGCTCTCAAGGACAGGCCACCGGGGAGCTGTTTTTT. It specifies CASSSQGQATGELFF.

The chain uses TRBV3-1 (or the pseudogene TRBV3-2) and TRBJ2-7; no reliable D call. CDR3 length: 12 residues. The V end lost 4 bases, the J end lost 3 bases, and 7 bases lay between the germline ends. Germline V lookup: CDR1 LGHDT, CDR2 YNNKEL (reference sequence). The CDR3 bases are TGTGCCAGCAGCCGAACAGACTACGAGCAGTACTTC. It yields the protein CASSRTDYEQYF.

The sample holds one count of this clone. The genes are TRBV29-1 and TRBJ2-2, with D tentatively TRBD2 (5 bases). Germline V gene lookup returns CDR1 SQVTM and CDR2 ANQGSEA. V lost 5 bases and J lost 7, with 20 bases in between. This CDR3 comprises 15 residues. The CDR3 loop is CSVNIRRRAGGELFF. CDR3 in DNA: TGCAGCGTTAACATTCGGAGGCGGGCCGGCGGGGAGCTGTTTTTT.

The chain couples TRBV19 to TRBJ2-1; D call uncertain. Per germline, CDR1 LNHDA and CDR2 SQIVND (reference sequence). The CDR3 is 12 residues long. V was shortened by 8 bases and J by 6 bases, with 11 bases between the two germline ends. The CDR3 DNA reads TGTGCCAGTCGTAACTCGGGCAATGAGCAGTTCTTC. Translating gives CASRNSGNEQFF.

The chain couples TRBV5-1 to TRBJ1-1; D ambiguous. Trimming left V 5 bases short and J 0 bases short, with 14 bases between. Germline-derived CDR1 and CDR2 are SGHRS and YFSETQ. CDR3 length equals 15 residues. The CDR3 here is CASSSFTAMNTEAFF. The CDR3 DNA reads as TGCGCCAGCAGTTCGTTCACAGCTATGAACACTGAAGCTTTCTTT. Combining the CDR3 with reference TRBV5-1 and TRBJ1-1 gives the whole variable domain KAGVTQTPRYLIKTRGQQVTLSCSPISGHRSVSWYQQTPGQGLQFLFEYFSETQRNKGNFPGRFSGRQFSNSRSEMNVSTLELGDSALYLCASSSFTAMNTEAFFGQGTRLTVV.

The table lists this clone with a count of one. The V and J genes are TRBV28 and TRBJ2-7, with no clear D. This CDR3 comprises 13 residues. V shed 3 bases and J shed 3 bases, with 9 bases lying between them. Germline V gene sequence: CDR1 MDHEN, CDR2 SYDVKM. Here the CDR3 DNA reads TGTGCCAGCAGTTTTGACAACCGCTACGAGCAGTACTTC. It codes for CASSFDNRYEQYF.

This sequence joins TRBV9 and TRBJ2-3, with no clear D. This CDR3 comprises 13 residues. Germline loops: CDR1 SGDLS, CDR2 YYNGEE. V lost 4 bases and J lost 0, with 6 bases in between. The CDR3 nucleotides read TGTGCCAGCAGCCTCACTAGCACAGATACGCAGTATTTT. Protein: CASSLTSTDTQYF.

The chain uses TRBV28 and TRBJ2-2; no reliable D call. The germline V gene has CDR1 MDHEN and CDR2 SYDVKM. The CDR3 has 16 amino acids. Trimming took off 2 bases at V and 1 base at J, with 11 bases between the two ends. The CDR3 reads CASSLGSLWNTGELFF. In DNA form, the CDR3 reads TGTGCCAGCAGTTTAGGTAGTCTCTGGAACACCGGGGAGCTGTTTTTT.

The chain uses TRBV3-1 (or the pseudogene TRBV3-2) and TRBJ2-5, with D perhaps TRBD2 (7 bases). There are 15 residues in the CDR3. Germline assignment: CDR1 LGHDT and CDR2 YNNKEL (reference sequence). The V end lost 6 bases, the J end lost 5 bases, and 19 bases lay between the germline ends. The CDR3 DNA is TGTGCCAGCAGGTCCCTCGGGGGGCCGGGGGAGACCCAGTACTTC. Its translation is CASRSLGGPGETQYF.

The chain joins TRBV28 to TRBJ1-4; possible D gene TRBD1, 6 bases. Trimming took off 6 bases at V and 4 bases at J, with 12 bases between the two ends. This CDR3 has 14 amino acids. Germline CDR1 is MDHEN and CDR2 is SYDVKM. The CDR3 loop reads CASSSGAINEKLFF. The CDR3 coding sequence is TGTGCCAGCAGCTCAGGGGCCATTAATGAAAAACTGTTTTTT.

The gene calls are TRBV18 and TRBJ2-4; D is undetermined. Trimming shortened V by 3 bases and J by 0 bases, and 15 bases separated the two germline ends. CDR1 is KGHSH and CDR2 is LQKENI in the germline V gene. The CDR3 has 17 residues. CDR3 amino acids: CASSPLGRSLAKNIQYF. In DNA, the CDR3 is TGTGCCAGCTCACCGTTGGGCCGAAGCCTAGCCAAAAACATTCAGTACTTC.

Here the CDR3 DNA reads TGTGCCAGCAGCCACCAGCGGGACACCATCTACGAGCAGTACTTC. Protein: CASSHQRDTIYEQYF. This chain links TRBV28 with TRBJ2-7, with D possibly TRBD2 on 7 matching bases. The V end lost 6 bases, the J end lost 3 bases, and 18 bases lay between the germline ends. The CDR3 extends over 15 amino acids. Germline CDR1 reads MDHEN; CDR2 reads SYDVKM.

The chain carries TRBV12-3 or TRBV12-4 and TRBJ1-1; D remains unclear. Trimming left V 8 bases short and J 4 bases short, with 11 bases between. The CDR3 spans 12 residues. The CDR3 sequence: CASLGLRTEAFF. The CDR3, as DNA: TGTGCCAGCCTTGGCCTCCGCACTGAAGCTTTCTTT.

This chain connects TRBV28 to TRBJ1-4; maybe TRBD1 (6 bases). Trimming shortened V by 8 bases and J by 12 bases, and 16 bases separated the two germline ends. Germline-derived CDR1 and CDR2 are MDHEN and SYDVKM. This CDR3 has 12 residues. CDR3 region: CASGQMIDELFF. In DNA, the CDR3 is TGTGCCAGCGGACAGATGATAGATGAACTGTTTTTT. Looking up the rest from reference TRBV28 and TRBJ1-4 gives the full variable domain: DVKVTQSSRYLVKRTGEKVFLECVQDMDHENMFWYRQDPGLGLRLIYFSYDVKMKEKGDIPEGYSVSREKKERFSLILESASTNQTSMYLCASGQMIDELFFGSGTQLSVL.